This is a list of T cell receptor beta chains from one sample in a study of shared clonotypes between healthy human individuals. TCRdb's copy holds only in-frame clones and misses some; the assay was immunoSEQ multiplex PCR. The data contain about 2 million clones, roughly 94% of them singletons. Sequencing was carried out using naive CD8+ T cells sorted from blood. These receptors came from a man aged 18 to 30 in good health. The CDR3 runs from the conserved cysteine through the conserved F or W. D genes are given only for firm matches. Expanded clones get a size class; other rows say once, few or many, or leave the size out.

DNA | CDR3 | D | J | V | size
TGCGCCAGCAGCCAAGTGGAATTGGCTAGCGGGAACCTGGGCAATGAGCAGTTCTTC | CASSQVELASGNLGNEQFF | TRBD2 | TRBJ2-1 | TRBV4-3 | NA
TGTGCTAGCAGCTTAGAAATTGGGCGGGAGGGTAATAATGAGCAGTTCTTC | CASSLEIGREGNNEQFF | TRBD2 | TRBJ2-1 | TRBV7-7 | NA
TGTGCCAGCAGTGAATATTCGGGCGGAGATGAAGCTTTCTTT | CASSEYSGGDEAFF | NA | TRBJ1-1 | TRBV25-1 | NA
TGTGCCAGCAGTTTGTTAGCAACCGGGGAGCTGTTTTTT | CASSLLATGELFF | NA | TRBJ2-2 | TRBV27 | NA
TGCGCCAGCAGCCACCTCAGGGTAGGTACTGAAGCTTTCTTT | CASSHLRVGTEAFF | NA | TRBJ1-1 | TRBV4-1 | NA
TGCGCCAGCAGCGACACCTCAGGGGACTTCACAGATACGCAGTATTTT | CASSDTSGDFTDTQYF | NA | TRBJ2-3 | TRBV10-1 | NA
TGTGCCAGCAGCCCTCCTGATCGGGGATTAAAAAACATTCAGTACTTC | CASSPPDRGLKNIQYF | NA | TRBJ2-4 | TRBV9 | NA
TGTGCCAGCAGCCTACTAGGGACCTACGAGCAGTACTTC | CASSLLGTYEQYF | NA | TRBJ2-7 | TRBV2 | NA
TGTGCCAGCAGCGTAGACTGGGAAAACACCATATATTTT | CASSVDWENTIYF | NA | TRBJ1-3 | TRBV9 | NA
TGTGCCAGCAGCCCGGACAGGGGATTTTACAATGAGCAGTTCTTC | CASSPDRGFYNEQFF | TRBD1 | TRBJ2-1 | TRBV27 | NA
TGTGCCAGCAGCTTGGGTATGGGGGGCCGGAATGAGCAGTTCTTC | CASSLGMGGRNEQFF | NA | TRBJ2-1 | TRBV5-6 | once
TGCGCCAGCAGCCTGTACCATAGCGGGGGGGCCTACGAGCAGTACTTC | CASSLYHSGGAYEQYF | TRBD2 | TRBJ2-7 | TRBV5-1 | NA
TGTGCCAGCAGTCTAGGCACAGATACGCAGTATTTT | CASSLGTDTQYF | NA | TRBJ2-3 | TRBV6-1 | NA
TGTGCTAGTGGTTTGGGAGGGGGACTCCCCTCTTATGGCTACACCTTC | CASGLGGGLPSYGYTF | NA | TRBJ1-2 | TRBV12-5 | NA
TGTGCCAGTAGCCCGGGGGTACTGGCGTATGGCTACACCTTC | CASSPGVLAYGYTF | NA | TRBJ1-2 | TRBV19 | NA
TGTGCCAGCAGCTCATACTACCTTGGTGTGGAGGGCCTCAACGAGCAGTACTTC | CASSSYYLGVEGLNEQYF | NA | TRBJ2-7 | TRBV7-2 | NA
TGTGCCAGCAGCTCCGGGCAGAATGAGCAGTTCTTC | CASSSGQNEQFF | NA | TRBJ2-1 | TRBV11-3 | NA
TGTGCCAGCAGTGAAGGGCCAAGCCTGAAGTACGAGCAGTACTTC | CASSEGPSLKYEQYF | NA | TRBJ2-7 | TRBV6-1 | NA
TGTGCCAGCAGTTTTTCATCCAGGGGGGATCAGCCCCAGCATTTT | CASSFSSRGDQPQHF | TRBD1 | TRBJ1-5 | TRBV27 | once
TGTGCCAGCAGTGGACAGGGGGCGAGCAATCAGCCCCAGCATTTT | CASSGQGASNQPQHF | TRBD1 | TRBJ1-5 | TRBV6-6 | NA
TGCGCCAGCAGCCAAGAAGCAGGGGGGAATACGCAGTATTTT | CASSQEAGGNTQYF | NA | TRBJ2-3 | TRBV4-1 | NA
TGTGCCAGCAGCTTGGCCGCGAAGGGGGCGGACTACGAGCAGTACTTC | CASSLAAKGADYEQYF | TRBD1 | TRBJ2-7 | TRBV5-4 | NA
TGCGCCAGCAGCCAAGATAGGTGGGGGGCGGGCCAGCCCCAGCATTTT | CASSQDRWGAGQPQHF | NA | TRBJ1-5 | TRBV4-3 | NA
TGTGCCAGCAGTTTATTGGAGGGGGCGGGTAGCAATCAGCCCCAGCATTTT | CASSLLEGAGSNQPQHF | TRBD1 | TRBJ1-5 | TRBV27 | NA
TGCAGCACTGAGGAGAACACTGAAGCTTTCTTT | CSTEENTEAFF | NA | TRBJ1-1 | TRBV20-1 | NA
TGCGCCAGCAGCCAGGCGGGAGTTCCCGAGCAGTACTTC | CASSQAGVPEQYF | TRBD2 | TRBJ2-7 | TRBV4-1 | NA
TGTGCCAGCAGTTACTCGATGGGATCCCCTTACGAGCAGTACTTC | CASSYSMGSPYEQYF | NA | TRBJ2-7 | TRBV6-5 | NA
TGTGCCAGCAGTTCGAGGGCGTGGGTGGGTGAAAAACTGTTTTTT | CASSSRAWVGEKLFF | NA | TRBJ1-4 | TRBV2 | once
TGTGCCAGCAGTTTGACCAAGACGGATAGCCGCTTC | CASSLTKTDSRF | NA | TRBJ1-2 | TRBV28 | NA
TGCGCCAGCAGCTTAGGGACGTTTCAAGACGGGTGGGAGACCCAGTACTTC | CASSLGTFQDGWETQYF | NA | TRBJ2-5 | TRBV5-1 | once
TGTGCCTGGAGTGTAGGACAAGAGACCCAGTACTTC | CAWSVGQETQYF | NA | TRBJ2-5 | TRBV30 | NA
TGTGCCAGCAGTGAGTTAAGTTACGAGCAGTACTTC | CASSELSYEQYF | NA | TRBJ2-7 | TRBV6-1 | NA
TGTGCCAGCAGCTTGGGGGAATACTACGAGCAGTACTTC | CASSLGEYYEQYF | NA | TRBJ2-7 | TRBV5-4 | NA
TGTGCCACCAGCAGATCAGGGGGCATCGACTATGGCTACACCTTC | CATSRSGGIDYGYTF | TRBD1 | TRBJ1-2 | TRBV15 | NA
TGCGCCAGCAGTGTGTTAGTTAGCACTGAGGATGGAGAGACCCAGTACTTC | CASSVLVSTEDGETQYF | NA | TRBJ2-5 | TRBV10-2 | NA